The clone carrying this TCR beta chain was recorded many times. TCRdb recomputed calls from the 5' RACE reads with MiXCR, one row per CDR3 protein. The sample yields around 130,000 distinct CDR3 sequences, roughly 3.2% seen once. These data originate in a study of neurological immune-mediated disorders. The source is a woman between 25 and 40 years old with multiple sclerosis. Material for sequencing was PBMCs.

This chain's CDR3 is CSAREWGGFDEQFF. The CDR3 DNA reads as TGCAGTGCTAGAGAGTGGGGGGGCTTCGATGAGCAGTTCTTC. The chain joins TRBV20-1 to TRBJ2-1, with a tentative D call TRBD2 (7 bases). The CDR3 has 14 amino acids. V gave up 0 bases and J gave up 8 bases, with 14 bases separating them. Germline V gene sequence: CDR1 DFQATT, CDR2 SNEGSKA (reference sequence).